This T cell receptor (beta chain) was obtained from a study of Graves' ophthalmopathy and Graves' hyperthyroidism (dated by TCRdb to between 2018 and 2020). In the study overall: Peripheral blood samples were taken at the time of initial diagnosis, before any treatment was given. TCR beta repertoire signatures were used to distinguish Graves' ophthalmopathy from Graves' hyperthyroidism and to predict progression to ophthalmopathy. In total, approximately 130 blood samples were TCR-sequenced: fewer than 50 ophthalmopathy, approximately 80 hyperthyroidism and some 17 hyperthyroidism-to-ophthalmopathy patients. To explore V-J signatures distinguishing ophthalmopathy from hyperthyroidism, a discovery set of roughly 100 patients (around 44 ophthalmopathy, 55 to 60 stable hyperthyroidism) was enrolled. An independent validation cohort comprised 18 hyperthyroidism patients and over 15 patients who later progressed from hyperthyroidism to ophthalmopathy. In over 5 hyperthyroidism patients, the T-cell repertoire of thyroid tissue was compared with the T-cell repertoire of blood. After sampling, hyperthyroidism patients received methimazole starting at 30 mg daily, and ophthalmopathy patients received high-dose intravenous methylprednisolone. The 90 or so discovery patients were randomly split 7:3 into training and test sets.

TCR beta CDR3 regions were amplified from RNA transcripts for repertoire sequencing. The first round was an RT-PCR using HTBI primers with the Qiagen OneStep RT-PCR kit, and this first round was followed by a second-round multiplex PCR, then size selection and purification. Libraries were sequenced paired-end with 100 bp reads on an Illumina HiSeq2000. On the authors' methods: Reads were processed with SOAPnuke, discarding reads with adapters, uncalled bases, mean Phred below 15, or no exact constant-primer or identifier match. COPE v1.2.5 was used to merge high-quality paired reads. Each unique nucleotide sequence was defined as a clonotype, and clonotypes were aligned to IMGT TRB V, D and J references with MiTCR v1.1. Analysis was restricted to V-J combinations with a frequency above 0.0001, which covered over 98% of repertoires. A TCR clonal expansion and chaos score per V-J combination was defined as the ratio of F50 clonal expansion to chaos observed in the TCRdist matrix. Welch's t-statistics and random forest were used to narrow the features down to approximately twelve V-J combinations, which were then fed into a naive Bayes classifier. Thyroid-blood repertoire similarity was quantified with the Morisita-Horn index. In TCRdb, the public reads were trimmed at Q25 with fastp and aligned with MiXCR, with productive beta chains retained. Every entry covers one CDR3 protein and lists the most common genes and DNA from its rows. The V and J calls follow TCRdb's processing rather than the paper's. The table for this sample lists some 410,000 distinct CDR3 sequences; roughly 21% of them were counted only once. Roughly 3% of the sample comes from the top ten.

The CDR3 runs 11 residues from the cysteine to the phenylalanine. Left in the record is the CDR3 DNA by itself, 33 bases read in frame from the first base. Reading the germline V gene gives CDR1 SQVTM and CDR2 ANQGSEA. V is cut by 3 bases and J by 3 bases, and the space between the germline ends is 5 bases. This clonotype was seen more than once but under ten times. Its antigen remains undetermined. There are no base qualities to consult, and no much larger clone falls within one base. Stable hyperthyroidism was defined as no progression to ophthalmopathy within 18 months of follow-up. Patients with hyperthyroidism were aged 18 to 65 years, had been newly diagnosed, and had a disease duration of less than 2 months. Patients with other autoimmune diseases, uncontrolled infections, pregnancy or lactation were excluded from the study. Clinical symptoms, serum thyroxine, TRAb, thyroid ultrasound and orbital computed tomography formed the basis of the diagnosis. Using Ficoll-Paque density gradient centrifugation, PBMCs were isolated from 10 ml of fresh peripheral blood. Total RNA was extracted using Trizol reagent, and RNA quality was checked on an Agilent 2100 Bioanalyzer.

What the research found in general, with its limitations: In cross-validation, the 13-signature model distinguished ophthalmopathy from stable hyperthyroidism with 85% to 90% sensitivity and nearly 82% specificity, and in the test set the corresponding values were roughly 78% and 74%. Sample size was not statistically predetermined, and group allocation was not concealed from the investigators. In validation, the model predicted ophthalmopathy progression with roughly 68% sensitivity and 72.22% specificity; about a dozen predicted patients were CT-confirmed with GO in a median of roughly 6.8 months. Among expanded thyroid clonotypes with frequency above 0.001, most also showed up in blood, which suggests that blood repertoires may reflect the thyroid immune response.

Material for sequencing was peripheral blood. The chain is encoded by TRBV29-1 joined to TRBJ1-1; the D gene identity is not certain. The receptor comes from a woman aged 18-29 years with stable Graves' hyperthyroidism. Donor details come from another sample of the same person, matched by shared clones. The CDR3 region reads CSVEEHTEAFF. In nucleotides, the sequence is TGCAGCGTTGAGGAACACACTGAAGCTTTCTTT.